This TCR beta chain derives from a study of blood T cell repertoires in COVID-19. Study-wide background: Italy, Spain and the United States were the sources of the convalescent and acute COVID-19 samples. PBMCs, B-cell-depleted T cells, or T cells were the source of the cDNA or gDNA that made up the material.

The trim removed 4 bases at V and 0 bases at J, leaving 10 bases unmatched. Germline CDR1 and CDR2: SGDLS and YYNGEE. CDR3 length: 17 residues. Study processing details: Amplifying reference gene primers gave estimates of nucleated cell counts. Sequencing used immunoSEQ multiplex PCR; TCRdb keeps in-frame clones, though not all of them. The V and J calls and clone size were taken over from that table, and D and trimming were inferred from the DNA. In the table there are 88,000 or so clones, roughly 77% of which are singletons. The sample was peripheral blood. V gene TRBV9 combines with J gene TRBJ2-3; 8 bases match TRBD2. The receptor was derived from a human donor in a cohort sampled during active COVID-19. In nucleotides, the CDR3 is TGTGCCAGCAGCCCAACAGGCGGGAGGCTAAGCACAGATACGCAGTATTTT. Translated, it gives CASSPTGGRLSTDTQYF.